Presented here are 27 T cell receptor beta chains from one specimen sequenced in a study of OX40 agonist ivuxolimab in advanced cancers. Generated by immunoSEQ multiplex PCR, the TCRdb table keeps only in-frame clones and is missing some. The sample holds about 68,000 clones, around 80% seen once. This specimen was CD4+ or CD8+ T cells sorted from blood, taken in a trial of the OX40 agonist ivuxolimab. All receptors derive from an adult with an advanced solid tumor such as melanoma, head and neck, liver or kidney cancer.

The chain employs TRBV30 and TRBJ2-7; D gene uncertain. With 5 bases removed from V and 3 bases from J, the gap between germline ends came to 8 bases. There are 11 residues in the CDR3. From germline, CDR1 is GTSNPN and CDR2 SVGIG (reference sequence). The CDR3 DNA follows: TGTGCCTGGGGCAGCAACTACGAGCAGTACTTC. Its translation is CAWGSNYEQYF.

V usage is TRBV5-6 and J usage is TRBJ1-1, with 8 nucleotides matching TRBD1. Germline assignment: CDR1 SGHDT and CDR2 YYEEEE. V shed 3 bases and J 8 bases; nucleotides not matched to a gene: 3. The CDR3 is made up of 12 amino acids. The CDR3 bases are TGTGCCAGCAGCTACGGACAGGGCGAAGCTTTCTTT. It encodes CASSYGQGEAFF.

Turning to this clone: In the same sample, other DNA sequences code for this CDR3. This chain links TRBV5-1 with TRBJ2-3, with D maybe TRBD2 (8 bases). This CDR3 region has 15 residues. The V and J ends lost 0 bases and 4 bases respectively, with 12 bases between them. In germline, CDR1 is SGHRS, CDR2 YFSETQ. This CDR3 is CASSLVGRGPDTQYF. In DNA, the CDR3 is TGCGCCAGCAGCTTGGTCGGGAGGGGGCCAGATACGCAGTATTTT.

This chain uses TRBV19 with TRBJ1-3; the D is unclear. CDR3 length: 16 amino acids. Looked up from germline, CDR1 is LNHDA and CDR2 is SQIVND (reference sequence). Trimming removed 3 bases from V and 0 bases from J, with 12 bases in between. For the CDR3, the DNA is TGTGCCAGTAGTATTGCCCGCGAAGACTCTGGAAACACCATATATTTT. It yields the protein CASSIAREDSGNTIYF.

This clone occurred a few times. V is TRBV5-5 and J is TRBJ1-1, with a weak D call TRBD1 (5 bases). Germline V gene lookup returns CDR1 SGHKS and CDR2 YYEKEE (reference sequence). The CDR3 runs to 14 residues. V dropped 4 bases and J dropped 7 bases, with 17 bases sitting between them. Written as DNA, the CDR3 is TGTGCCAGCAGCCCCTGGGAGGGTGGGGGTGAAGCTTTCTTT. It encodes CASSPWEGGGEAFF.

The chain joins TRBV5-6 to TRBJ2-3; 10 positions agree with TRBD2. Germline assignment: CDR1 SGHDT and CDR2 YYEEEE. The CDR3 is made up of 16 amino acids. V lost 0 bases and J lost 7; bases outside the gene matches: 8. The CDR3, as DNA: TGTGCCAGCAGCTTGGGGGCTAGCGGGAGAATATATACGCAGTATTTT. Amino acids: CASSLGASGRIYTQYF.

V usage is TRBV5-1 and J usage is TRBJ1-1; 10 bases align to TRBD1. J gave up 0 bases and V 0 bases, and 5 bases lay outside the gene matches. Germline assignment: CDR1 SGHRS and CDR2 YFSETQ. The CDR3 spans 17 residues. In DNA, the CDR3 is TGCGCCAGCAGCTTGGGGGACAGGGGCCCCTTGAACACTGAAGCTTTCTTT. Translation: CASSLGDRGPLNTEAFF.

The genes are TRBV4-2 and TRBJ2-5; D is undetermined. The CDR3 is 15 amino acids. Germline V gene sequence: CDR1 LGHNA, CDR2 YNFKEQ. The V and J ends lost 0 bases and 1 base respectively, with 9 bases between them. The CDR3 nucleotides read TGTGCCAGCAGCCAAGATCCCCGGGCCCAAGAGACCCAGTACTTC. Translation: CASSQDPRAQETQYF.

This sequence joins TRBV7-9 and TRBJ2-1; TRBD1 is a possible D gene (6 bases). The germline V gene has CDR1 SEHNR and CDR2 FQNEAQ (reference sequence). The CDR3 is 15 amino acids. The V gene lost 2 bases and the J gene lost 5 bases, with 13 bases spanning the gap. CDR3 DNA sequence: TGTGCCAGCAGCTTAAGGGGGTCAGGGGACAATGAGCAGTTCTTC. It translates to CASSLRGSGDNEQFF. Full variable domain (rest looked up from reference TRBV7-9 and TRBJ2-1): DTGVSQNPRHKITKRGQNVTFRCDPISEHNRLYWYRQTLGQGPEFLTYFQNEAQLEKSRLLSDRFSAERPKGSFSTLEIQRTEQGDSAMYLCASSLRGSGDNEQFFGPGTRLTVL.

This rearrangement joins TRBV5-4 to TRBJ2-3; D gene uncertain. The V gene lost 0 bases and the J gene lost 0 bases, with 11 bases spanning the gap. The length of the CDR3 is 16 residues. Germline CDR1 and CDR2: SGHNT and YYREEE (reference sequence). The CDR3 DNA is TGTGCCAGCAGCTTGGCTTTAGGAGCTAGCACAGATACGCAGTATTTT. The encoded protein is CASSLALGASTDTQYF. Looking up the rest from reference TRBV5-4 and TRBJ2-3 gives the full variable domain: ETGVTQSPTHLIKTRGQQVTLRCSSQSGHNTVSWYQQALGQGPQFIFQYYREEENGRGNFPPRFSGLQFPNYSSELNVNALELDDSALYLCASSLALGASTDTQYFGPGTRLTVL.

The CDR3 loop reads CASSEGSYGYTF. The CDR3 region has the DNA TGTGCCAGCAGTGAAGGGAGCTATGGCTACACCTTC. The chain has TRBV6-1 and TRBJ1-2; D is unclear. Germline CDR1 is MNHNS and CDR2 is SASEGT. Trimming removed 1 base at V and 4 bases at J, with 4 bases between. The CDR3 has 12 residues.

The chain recombines TRBV28 with TRBJ1-1; 7 bases match TRBD1. Germline values: CDR1 MDHEN, CDR2 SYDVKM. There are 13 residues in the CDR3. V trimming: 4 bases; J trimming: 3 bases; junction bases outside the gene matches: 2. This CDR3 reads CASSSGGYTEAFF. CDR3 DNA sequence: TGTGCCAGCAGTTCAGGGGGATACACTGAAGCTTTCTTT.

This sequence joins TRBV4-2 and TRBJ1-5; 9 nucleotides match TRBD1. The CDR3 is made up of 21 amino acids. After removal of 4 bases from V and 1 base from J, the junction contained 20 bases not matched to a gene. CDR1 is LGHNA and CDR2 is YNFKEQ in the germline V gene. CDR3 loop: CASSLDPTVPGQGRSNQPQHF. The CDR3 bases are TGTGCCAGCAGCCTAGATCCTACGGTCCCGGGACAGGGAAGGAGCAATCAGCCCCAGCATTTT.

V gene TRBV7-3 combines with J gene TRBJ2-1; 7 nucleotides agree with TRBD2. Germline CDR1 is SGHTA and CDR2 is FQGTGA. Trimming removed 5 bases from V and 8 bases from J; junction bases left unmatched: 15. The CDR3 is made up of 16 amino acids. The CDR3 coding sequence is TGTGCCAGCAGCCAGAGCTCTGCGGGAGCGGGCTATGAGCAGTTCTTC. Its protein is CASSQSSAGAGYEQFF.

The genes are TRBV7-2 and TRBJ2-7; D unresolved. The V and J ends lost 1 base and 3 bases respectively, with 4 bases between them. Germline-derived CDR1 and CDR2 are SGHTA and FQGNSA. This CDR3 is built from 12 residues. CDR3 protein: CASSLDLYEQYF. The CDR3, as DNA: TGTGCCAGCAGCTTAGACCTCTACGAGCAGTACTTC.

The count of this clone is one. This sequence joins TRBV11-2 and TRBJ1-5; 7 bases line up with TRBD1. From germline, CDR1 is SGHAT and CDR2 FQNNGV. The CDR3 has 14 residues. J lost 6 bases, V lost 0 bases, and 2 bases had no gene match. CDR3 DNA sequence: TGTGCCAGCAGCTTAGATCGGGACAGTCAGCCCCAGCATTTT. Its translation is CASSLDRDSQPQHF. The whole variable domain, remainder taken from reference TRBV11-2 and TRBJ1-5, is EAGVAQSPRYKIIEKRQSVAFWCNPISGHATLYWYQQILGQGPKLLIQFQNNGVVDDSQLPKDRFSAERLKGVDSTLKIQPAKLEDSAVYLCASSLDRDSQPQHFGDGTRLSIL.

The genes are TRBV18 and TRBJ2-7; 7 bases map to TRBD1. Trimming took 5 bases from V and 4 from J; bases not matched to a gene: 11. Per the germline V gene, CDR1 is KGHSH and CDR2 is LQKENI. This CDR3 has 15 amino acids. CDR3 protein: CASSETGTVDYEQYF. The CDR3 DNA reads TGTGCCAGCTCAGAGACCGGGACAGTGGATTACGAGCAGTACTTC.

The chain joins TRBV27 to TRBJ2-2; D uncertain. There are 13 residues in the CDR3. Trimming left V 3 bases short and J 1 base short, with 3 bases between. Germline lookup yields CDR1 MNHEY and CDR2 SMNVEV (reference sequence). The CDR3 loop is CASSFLNTGELFF. CDR3 bases: TGTGCCAGCAGTTTCCTGAACACCGGGGAGCTGTTTTTT.

The rearrangement joins TRBV6-6 to TRBJ1-2, with D unclear. Germline CDR1 and CDR2: MNHNY and SVGAGI (reference sequence). There are 15 residues in the CDR3. Trimming removed 5 bases at V and 4 bases at J, with 17 bases between. Here the CDR3 reads CASSQRTGKVYGYTF. The CDR3 bases are TGTGCCAGCAGTCAGCGGACGGGGAAGGTCTATGGCTACACCTTC.

The chain links TRBV28 to TRBJ1-3, with 8 nucleotides matching TRBD1. Unmatched junction bases numbered 7, after V lost 2 bases and J lost 7 bases. The CDR3 extends over 15 amino acids. CDR1 and CDR2 from the germline V gene are MDHEN and SYDVKM. The chain's CDR3 is CASSLRQGARNTIYF. The CDR3 DNA sequence: TGTGCCAGCAGTTTAAGGCAGGGGGCACGGAACACCATATATTTT.

This clone was seen a single time. This chain joins TRBV27 and TRBJ2-3; no clear D gene. Germline V gene sequence: CDR1 MNHEY, CDR2 SMNVEV (reference sequence). The CDR3 length is 14 residues. The ends were cut back, 8 bases at V and 2 bases at J, with 14 bases in the middle. In DNA form, the CDR3 reads TGTGCCAGCCAATATCTATCTAACACAGATACGCAGTATTTT. Amino acid sequence: CASQYLSNTDTQYF.

This clone was observed a handful of times. J is TRBJ1-5 and V is TRBV10-3; TRBD1 might be the D (5 bases). Germline CDR1 is ENHRY and CDR2 is SYGVKD. This CDR3 has 13 residues. V was cut by 4 bases and J by 3 bases, with 7 bases left in between. In nucleotides, the CDR3 is TGTGCCATCAGTGGACAGATCAATCAGCCCCAGCATTTT. This codes for CAISGQINQPQHF.

This chain connects TRBV6-5 to TRBJ2-1; maybe TRBD2 (6 bases). There are 14 residues in the CDR3. Per germline, CDR1 MNHEY and CDR2 SVGAGI. Trimming cost V 0 bases and J 13 bases, with 16 bases left between them. The CDR3 sequence: CASSYSGLPGLQFF. The DNA for the CDR3 is TGTGCCAGCAGTTACTCGGGACTCCCTGGTCTTCAGTTCTTC.

This rearrangement joins TRBV7-2 to TRBJ2-7, with TRBD2 matching 11 bases. From germline, CDR1 is SGHTA and CDR2 FQGNSA. V was clipped by 5 bases and J by 2 bases; unmatched bases: 5. The length of the CDR3 is 15 residues. The CDR3 sequence: CASSPGLAETYEQYF. CDR3 DNA sequence: TGTGCCAGCAGCCCGGGACTAGCGGAAACCTACGAGCAGTACTTC.

This chain uses TRBV19 with TRBJ1-5, with D hard to call. CDR3 length: 13 amino acids. CDR1 is LNHDA and CDR2 is SQIVND in the germline V gene (reference sequence). V was cut by 0 bases and J by 4 bases, with 4 bases left in between. The chain's CDR3 is CASSIEGNQPQHF. In DNA, the CDR3 is TGTGCCAGTAGTATAGAAGGGAATCAGCCCCAGCATTTT.

V and J are TRBV9 and TRBJ1-2; 7 bases are a match to TRBD1. The CDR3 loop spans 13 amino acids. V lost 4 bases, J lost 5 bases, and 5 bases stayed unmatched. Germline lookup yields CDR1 SGDLS and CDR2 YYNGEE. CDR3 DNA sequence: TGTGCCAGCAGCTTGGGACAGCCTTATGGCTACACCTTC. Protein sequence: CASSLGQPYGYTF.

V and J are TRBV7-8 and TRBJ1-4; D is unresolved. V was pared by 6 bases and J by 6 bases, with 11 bases between. CDR3 size: 13 residues. Germline assignment: CDR1 SGHVS and CDR2 FQNEAQ. The CDR3 sequence: CASRRAGDEKLFF. Here the CDR3 DNA reads TGTGCCAGCAGGAGGGCCGGGGATGAAAAACTGTTTTTT.